A single TCR beta chain is shown here with its context. Its antigen is not identified. With V trimmed by 5 bases and J by 3 bases, 4 bases remained unmatched. The V gene's germline CDR1 is SGHTA and CDR2 FQGNSA. The CDR3 is 15 amino acids. The sample originates from a study of OX40 agonist ivuxolimab in advanced cancers. Points from the study as a whole: On average, CD8+ T cells had more expanded clones than CD4+.

The protocol was immunoSEQ multiplex PCR, while the TCRdb copy is restricted to in-frame clones and leaves out a portion. The sample consists of around 80,000 clones, 70% to 85% of them appearing once. The receptor comes from an adult with an advanced solid tumor such as melanoma, head and neck, liver or kidney cancer. The starting material was CD4+ or CD8+ T cells sorted from blood, obtained in a trial of the OX40 agonist ivuxolimab. The chain recombines TRBV7-2 with TRBJ2-3, with TRBD2 identical over 11 bases. CDR3: CASSRASGRTDTQYF. In DNA, the CDR3 is TGTGCCAGCAGCCGTGCTAGCGGGAGGACAGATACGCAGTATTTT.